The subject of this entry is one T cell receptor beta chain. Its antigen is not identified. One end of the junction fails to match germline, which may point to a read error. Germline assignment: CDR1 ENHRY and CDR2 SYGVKD. The CDR3 has 14 residues. In TCRdb, the multiplex PCR reads were re-called with MiXCR into one record per CDR3 protein. The table records under 20,000 distinct CDR3 sequences, about 64% of them present only once. The record originates from a study of breast tumors, draining lymph nodes, adjacent tissues. Study-level results: Data fit most tumor T cells coming from lymph node, expanding in tumor. Compared with basal-like, luminal-like tumors shared significantly more repertoire with nontumor tissue. Tumors had less TCR diversity than lymph nodes, more than nontumor tissue. Tumor T cell lymph node origin was a supported hypothesis, not proven.

The rearrangement links TRBV10-3 to TRBJ2-6, with TRBD1 identical over 7 bases. The TCR sequence derives from a female donor with breast cancer. Some clones in this sample may be carry-over from other donors' samples. Material for sequencing was tumor-adjacent breast tissue. The DNA of the CDR3 is TGTGTCATCAGTGAGGGCCGACAGGGCAACGTCCTGACTTTC. Its protein is CVISEGRQGNVLTF.